The 18 T cell receptor beta chains listed next were all sequenced from one sample in a study of Ad26.COV2.S vaccination and SARS-CoV-2 variants. Some clones are missing from TCRdb's copy, which holds only in-frame ones; the method was immunoSEQ multiplex PCR. The profile shows 400,000 to 450,000 clones, roughly 90% of them singletons. As to treatment: about 20 received Ad26.COV2.S at low or high dose, single or two shots; about 5 received placebo; per-sample allocation not given. Each sample was drawn 63 days after the first injection (of vaccine or placebo). Sequencing used peripheral blood, obtained in a trial of Ad26.COV2.S vaccine versus placebo. These receptors were taken from a person aged 18-60 years who received the Ad26.COV2.S COVID-19 vaccine or a placebo.

This clone showed up just once. V is TRBV6-2 or TRBV6-3 and J is TRBJ1-5, with D perhaps TRBD1 (5 bases). CDR1 MNHEY and CDR2 SVGEGT come from the germline V gene. The ends were cut back, 1 base at V and 7 bases at J, with 11 bases in the middle. The CDR3 is made up of 14 amino acids. The CDR3 here is CASSYFGGGQPQHF. The CDR3 nucleotides are TGTGCCAGCAGTTACTTTGGGGGTGGCCAGCCCCAGCATTTT.

The CDR3 loop reads CASSSQTRGSTDTQYF. CDR3 bases: TGTGCCAGCAGCTCGCAGACTAGAGGATCCACAGATACGCAGTATTTT. This chain links TRBV7-6 with TRBJ2-3; a possible D gene is TRBD2 (6 bases). Germline V gene data show CDR1 as SGHVS and CDR2 as FNYEAQ. This CDR3 is 16 amino acids long. V was trimmed by 4 bases and J by 2 bases, leaving 16 bases between them.

This chain joins TRBV5-1 and TRBJ1-3, with D unclear. Trimming cost V 0 bases and J 2 bases, with 24 bases left between them. Germline V gene sequence: CDR1 SGHRS, CDR2 YFSETQ. The CDR3 consists of 20 residues. The CDR3: CASSLADNKRILYPGNTIYF. The CDR3 bases are TGCGCCAGCAGCTTGGCCGATAATAAACGTATCCTTTACCCTGGAAACACCATATATTTT.

This sequence joins TRBV27 and TRBJ2-5, with a tentative D call TRBD1 (6 bases). Trimming left V 0 bases short and J 1 base short, with 15 bases between. This CDR3 is built from 17 residues. Looked up from germline, CDR1 is MNHEY and CDR2 is SMNVEV (reference sequence). The CDR3 coding sequence is TGTGCCAGCAGTTTATCATTTTGGCAGGGGTCCCAAGAGACCCAGTACTTC. Protein: CASSLSFWQGSQETQYF.

J is TRBJ1-2 and V is TRBV7-2; D is perhaps TRBD1 (6 bases). The V gene's germline CDR1 is SGHTA and CDR2 FQGNSA. This CDR3 spans 15 amino acids. The V gene lost 5 bases and the J gene lost 6 bases, with 19 bases spanning the gap. The chain's CDR3 is CASSPAPGQRHGYTF. The CDR3 coding sequence is TGTGCCAGCAGCCCCGCGCCGGGACAACGCCATGGCTACACCTTC.

This chain uses TRBV28 with TRBJ2-3; 13 positions match TRBD2. V lost 6 bases and J lost 2; bases outside the gene matches: 5. Germline V lookup: CDR1 MDHEN, CDR2 SYDVKM. The CDR3 length is 16 residues. In DNA form, the CDR3 reads TGTGCCAGCAGCCGCGGACTAGCGGGAGCCACAGATACGCAGTATTTT. Translated, it gives CASSRGLAGATDTQYF.

The chain recombines TRBV7-2 with TRBJ1-1, with 7 bases aligning to TRBD1. Germline CDR1 and CDR2: SGHTA and FQGNSA. The V and J ends lost 3 bases and 8 bases, in that order; junction bases with no gene match: 6. The CDR3 has 13 amino acids. CDR3 protein: CASSFTGVREAFF. CDR3 DNA: TGTGCCAGCAGCTTTACAGGGGTTCGCGAAGCTTTCTTT.

With regard to this clone: Other DNA sequences in this sample translate to the same CDR3. V is TRBV7-2 and J is TRBJ2-5; possibly TRBD2 for D (5 bases). Trimming stripped 5 bases from V and 3 bases from J, with 10 bases between. Germline V lookup: CDR1 SGHTA, CDR2 FQGNSA. The CDR3 length is 13 residues. This CDR3 reads CASSLVREETQYF. CDR3 nucleotides: TGTGCCAGCAGCCTAGTGAGGGAAGAGACCCAGTACTTC.

The chain uses TRBV29-1 and TRBJ1-4; D uncertain. Trimming removed 3 bases from V and 14 bases from J, with 13 bases in between. The CDR3 has 11 residues. In germline, CDR1 is SQVTM, CDR2 ANQGSEA. This CDR3 reads CSVESGVGLFF. The CDR3 DNA is TGCAGCGTTGAGTCCGGGGTCGGGCTGTTTTTT.

V and J are TRBV5-4 and TRBJ1-1, with no clear D. The CDR3 covers 15 residues. V dropped 0 bases and J dropped 0 bases, with 9 bases sitting between them. The germline gives CDR1 SGHNT, CDR2 YYREEE (reference sequence). CDR3 protein: CASSLELGMNTEAFF. For the CDR3, the DNA is TGTGCCAGCAGCTTGGAACTCGGAATGAACACTGAAGCTTTCTTT.

V and J are TRBV18 and TRBJ2-5, with 10 bases identical to TRBD1. V was clipped by 0 bases and J by 5 bases; unmatched bases: 6. The CDR3 sequence is 16 residues long. From germline, CDR1 is KGHSH and CDR2 LQKENI. The CDR3 region has the DNA TGTGCCAGCTCACCACCGACGGGACAGGGGATGGAGACCCAGTACTTC. Amino acids: CASSPPTGQGMETQYF. Filled out from reference TRBV18 and TRBJ2-5, the complete variable domain reads NAGVMQNPRHLVRRRGQEARLRCSPMKGHSHVYWYRQLPEEGLKFMVYLQKENIIDESGMPKERFSAEFPKEGPSILRIQQVVRGDSAAYFCASSPPTGQGMETQYFGPGTRLLVL.

V is TRBV19 and J is TRBJ2-1; no definite D call. The V end was cut by 6 bases, the J end by 1 base, with 13 bases between. Germline V lookup: CDR1 LNHDA, CDR2 SQIVND (reference sequence). The CDR3 length is 15 residues. CDR3 region: CASSVGQVSYNEQFF. The CDR3 DNA follows: TGTGCCAGTAGCGTCGGGCAGGTGTCCTACAATGAGCAGTTCTTC.

The V call is TRBV24-1, the J call TRBJ2-1; no reliable D call. Trimming pared 5 bases from V and 8 bases from J, leaving 6 bases between. CDR3 length equals 11 residues. Germline V gives CDR1 KGHDR, CDR2 SFDVKD. In nucleotides, the CDR3 is TGTGCCACCAGTGCTTTATATGAGCAGTTCTTC. Its translation: CATSALYEQFF.

The genes are TRBV10-3 and TRBJ2-2, with TRBD2 matching over 10 bases. Germline V gene data show CDR1 as ENHRY and CDR2 as SYGVKD. The CDR3 sequence is 17 residues long. Germline trimming cut 7 bases from V and 4 bases from J; bases unmatched to any gene: 12. The CDR3: CAITMTSGPRGTGELFF. As DNA, the CDR3 is TGTGCCATCACCATGACTAGCGGGCCGAGGGGCACCGGGGAGCTGTTTTTT.

The chain has TRBV27 and TRBJ2-1; 8 positions match TRBD2. The V and J ends lost 3 bases and 8 bases, in that order; junction bases with no gene match: 9. This CDR3 is 15 amino acids long. Germline V lookup: CDR1 MNHEY, CDR2 SMNVEV (reference sequence). The CDR3 DNA reads TGTGCCAGCAGTTTTGCGGGAGGCCCTTCGGATGAGCAGTTCTTC. It encodes CASSFAGGPSDEQFF.

The chain links TRBV19 to TRBJ1-2; a possible D gene is TRBD1 (6 bases). Deletions cut 5 bases from V and 4 bases from J, with 17 bases between. The CDR3 consists of 15 residues. Germline-derived CDR1 and CDR2 are LNHDA and SQIVND (reference sequence). The chain's CDR3 is CASSAPDRQIYGYTF. The CDR3 DNA reads as TGTGCCAGTAGTGCTCCGGACAGACAAATCTATGGCTACACCTTC.

The J gene is TRBJ2-3, the V gene TRBV2; D gene uncertain. The CDR3 consists of 18 residues. CDR1 is SNHLY and CDR2 is FYNNEI in the germline V gene. V was clipped by 0 bases and J by 1 base, with 17 bases between them. CDR3 amino acids: CASSEALWSGGGTDTQYF. The CDR3 bases are TGTGCCAGCAGTGAAGCGCTTTGGTCAGGCGGAGGCACAGATACGCAGTATTTT.

This chain joins TRBV20-1 and TRBJ1-6, with a possible D match to TRBD1 (5 bases). Germline-derived CDR1 and CDR2 are DFQATT and SNEGSKA (reference sequence). The CDR3 runs 15 residues. The V end was cut by 3 bases, the J end by 7 bases, with 16 bases between. The CDR3: CSASLGTATNSPLHF. CDR3 in DNA: TGCAGTGCTAGTCTCGGGACGGCTACAAATTCACCCCTCCACTTT.